The sequence of this TCR beta chain was determined in a study of T cells in women clearing cervical HPV infection. Overall study findings and caveats: CIN3+ cases had significantly higher TCR repertoire richness than controls, but evenness did not differ.

The CDR3 spans 15 residues. V lost 8 bases, J lost 0 bases, and 14 bases lay in between. Germline V gene sequence: CDR1 SNHLY, CDR2 FYNNEI. Turning to this clone: The antigen remains undetermined. The missing CDR3 end, 3 residues past where the read stops, is filled in from the germline J gene.

Average input was around 1,300 ng genomic DNA for immunoSEQ TCR beta CDR3 amplification. Data came from immunoSEQ multiplex PCR; TCRdb stores just in-frame clones and leaves some out. The repertoire table contains some 20,000 clones. This chain uses TRBV2 with TRBJ1-3; no reliable D call. The sequence was obtained from a woman between 18 and 69 years old with a cervical HPV16 infection that either progressed to CIN3+ or cleared (not recorded which). Specimen: blood buffy coat. The CDR3 bases that were read are TGTGCCAGCTTCCCAAGACAAGTCTCTGGAAACACC. Its translation: CASFPRQVSGNT. In full, the CDR3 reads CASFPRQVSGNTIYF.